Presented here are 14 T cell receptor beta chains from one specimen sequenced in a study of naive and memory T cell subsets. Two oligonucleotides, mixed equimolar, formed the beta constant-region primer covering TRBC1 and TRBC2. The ligated cDNA underwent four PCR rounds using SP2 and nested alpha and beta constant-region primers. TCRdb itself ran the UMI-ligation and nested PCR reads through MiXCR, one entry per CDR3 protein. The sample contains 8,500 to 10,000 distinct CDR3 sequences, around 5.6% of which appear only once. Sequencing used CD4+ TEMRA cells from blood. As to subset: effector memory re-expressing CD45RA, CD45RA+ CD27-. Every receptor here comes from a human donor in good health.

This clonotype appeared a few times. The V gene is TRBV5-1, the J gene TRBJ1-1, with D unclear. Looked up from germline, CDR1 is SGHRS and CDR2 is YFSETQ. V was cut by 2 bases and J by 3 bases, with 11 bases left in between. CDR3 length equals 14 residues. CDR3 amino acids: CASSFSDLYTEAFF. The CDR3 coding sequence is TGCGCCAGCAGCTTTTCGGATTTGTACACTGAAGCTTTCTTT.

This clonotype was seen many times. This rearrangement joins TRBV28 to TRBJ2-1; either TRBD1 or TRBD2 may fit D (5 bases each). The CDR3 sequence is 17 residues long. Germline V gene lookup returns CDR1 MDHEN and CDR2 SYDVKM. Trimming shortened V by 5 bases and J by 0 bases, and 17 bases separated the two germline ends. The CDR3 nucleotides read TGTGCCAGCAGTCCGCCCGGGGCGGCCTTCTCCTACAATGAGCAGTTCTTC. This encodes CASSPPGAAFSYNEQFF.

This clonotype appeared many times. V usage is TRBV7-6 and J usage is TRBJ2-5, with a possible D match to TRBD2 (6 bases). V lost 4 bases and J lost 1, with 16 bases in between. CDR3 length: 16 amino acids. Germline lookup yields CDR1 SGHVS and CDR2 FNYEAQ. The CDR3 protein is CASSWGDAPFQETQYF. CDR3 DNA: TGTGCCAGCAGCTGGGGGGACGCCCCGTTCCAAGAGACCCAGTACTTC.

The V call is TRBV30, the J call TRBJ1-2; possible D gene TRBD1, 5 bases. Between the trimmed V and J ends, which lost 7 bases and 4 bases, there was a span of 16 bases. This CDR3 has 13 amino acids. The germline V gene has CDR1 GTSNPN and CDR2 SVGIG (reference sequence). CDR3 nucleotides: TGTGCCTTACTTCGGCAGGGATCCTATGGCTACACCTTC. It codes for CALLRQGSYGYTF.

This clonotype is labeled as medium-sized. For the CDR3, the DNA is TGTGCCAGCGGATATGGCTACACCTTC. This gives the protein CASGYGYTF. The J gene is TRBJ1-2, the V gene TRBV7-9; D gene ambiguous. Germline V gene lookup returns CDR1 SEHNR and CDR2 FQNEAQ (reference sequence). CDR3 size: 9 residues. V was shortened by 8 bases and J by 5 bases, with 3 bases between the two germline ends.

This clonotype has a handful of counts. This sequence joins TRBV2 and TRBJ1-5, with a weak D call TRBD1 (6 bases). V lost 8 bases and J lost 1, with 15 bases in between. Looked up from germline, CDR1 is SNHLY and CDR2 is FYNNEI. CDR3 length: 15 amino acids. The DNA of the CDR3 is TGTGCCAGCGGGGGGCAGACGCTAAGCAATCAGCCCCAGCATTTT. It yields the protein CASGGQTLSNQPQHF.

In this sample, this clonotype is medium-sized. The chain has TRBV20-1 and TRBJ1-4; the D is unclear. The V gene's germline CDR1 is DFQATT and CDR2 SNEGSKA (reference sequence). Trimming shortened V by 4 bases and J by 0 bases, and 6 bases separated the two germline ends. The CDR3 is 13 residues long. The DNA for the CDR3 is TGCAGTGCTATCAGATCAACTAATGAAAAACTGTTTTTT. Protein: CSAIRSTNEKLFF.

This clonotype was seen at least ten times. The chain has TRBV6-2 or TRBV6-3 and TRBJ2-7; tentative D call: TRBD1 (5 bases). V was cut by 6 bases and J by 2 bases, with 17 bases left in between. Germline assignment: CDR1 MNHEY and CDR2 SVGEGT. This CDR3 spans 15 amino acids. As DNA, the CDR3 is TGTGCCAGCAGACCACCCCGCAGGGTCCCCTACGAGCAGTACTTC. Encoded protein: CASRPPRRVPYEQYF.

This clonotype was seen a handful of times. The genes are TRBV10-3 and TRBJ2-7; the D gene is possibly TRBD1 (6 bases). V lost 8 bases and J 4 bases, leaving 15 bases between the germline ends. Per the germline V gene, CDR1 is ENHRY and CDR2 is SYGVKD. The CDR3 contains 13 residues. The CDR3 sequence is CAIQVTGSYEQYF. In DNA, the CDR3 is TGTGCCATCCAAGTGACAGGATCGTACGAGCAGTACTTC.

There are many counts of this clonotype. The chain recombines TRBV15 with TRBJ2-5; no clear D gene. This CDR3 is 14 amino acids long. Trimming pared 7 bases from V and 2 bases from J, leaving 14 bases between. Germline V gene lookup returns CDR1 LNHNV and CDR2 YYDKDF (reference sequence). The CDR3 DNA follows: TGTGCCACCACGTTCCCAAATTCGCAAGAGACCCAGTACTTC. Protein sequence: CATTFPNSQETQYF.

By proportion, this clonotype is medium-sized. This chain joins TRBV20-1 and TRBJ1-5; 7 positions match TRBD1. This CDR3 comprises 16 residues. The trim removed 0 bases at V and 3 bases at J, leaving 8 bases unmatched. Germline V lookup: CDR1 DFQATT, CDR2 SNEGSKA (reference sequence). The CDR3 spells CSARDWGQSSNQPQHF. DNA for the CDR3: TGCAGTGCTAGAGATTGGGGACAGTCTTCCAATCAGCCCCAGCATTTT.

This clonotype is medium-sized (0.01 to 0.1%) by share. The V gene is TRBV7-2, the J gene TRBJ2-1, with 8 nucleotides matching TRBD2. V was clipped by 5 bases and J by 9 bases; unmatched bases: 9. The CDR3 covers 14 residues. Per the germline V gene, CDR1 is SGHTA and CDR2 is FQGNSA. For the CDR3, the DNA is TGTGCCAGCAGCCGCGGGACTAGGGGAGGTGAGCAGTTCTTC. It encodes CASSRGTRGGEQFF.

The sample holds many counts of this clonotype. This chain connects TRBV20-1 to TRBJ2-1; maybe TRBD1 (6 bases). Germline V lookup: CDR1 DFQATT, CDR2 SNEGSKA (reference sequence). The CDR3 contains 14 residues. Trimming took 7 bases from V and 0 from J, leaving 13 bases between them. CDR3 amino acids: CSGNRGSSYNEQFF. The CDR3 DNA follows: TGCAGTGGCAATAGGGGGAGCTCCTACAATGAGCAGTTCTTC.

The sample holds many counts of this clonotype. The chain couples TRBV7-3 to TRBJ1-1; D not certain. Trimming took off 4 bases at V and 1 base at J, with 7 bases between the two ends. The CDR3 length is 13 residues. CDR1 and CDR2 from the germline V gene are SGHTA and FQGTGA. The CDR3 spells CASSSGPNTEAFF. The DNA for the CDR3 is TGTGCCAGCAGCTCTGGCCCGAACACTGAAGCTTTCTTT.